The T cell receptor beta chain described here comes from a study of PD-L1 blockade in urothelial cancer. At the level of the study: Bladder-origin urothelial cancer in males described about 85% of the roughly 29 patients. Analyses used blood from 3 weeks (second dose) and 6 weeks after treatment start.

Germline values: CDR1 MNHEY, CDR2 SMNVEV (reference sequence). Trimming took 8 bases from V and 8 from J; bases not matched to a gene: 13. The CDR3 covers 14 residues. The time point: pretreatment peripheral blood. The protocol was immunoSEQ multiplex PCR, while the TCRdb copy is restricted to in-frame clones and leaves out a portion. The data hold tens of thousands of clones, with about 85% observed a single time. This chain connects TRBV27 to TRBJ1-2; 8 bases are shared with TRBD1. The sequence was collected from a man at least 80 years old with urothelial cancer. Sequenced material: PBMCs, taken around atezolizumab (anti-PD-L1) treatment. The CDR3 spells CASANTGTGYGYTF. DNA for the CDR3: TGTGCCAGCGCGAACACCGGGACAGGATACGGCTACACCTTC.